The text below deals with one T cell receptor beta chain. Its antigen is as yet unknown. These data are taken from a study of shared clonotypes between healthy human individuals. In the study overall: Donors had three CD4 naive, three CD4 memory, two CD8 naive and one CD8 memory plate apiece.

Only in-frame clones appear in the TCRdb table, and some are missing; sequencing was by immunoSEQ multiplex PCR. The sample records around 600,000 clones, roughly 95% being singletons. Naive CD8 isolation took CD45RO-negative cells positively selected for CCR7 and excluded terminally differentiated effector memory CD45RA+ cells. Points from the study as a whole: Lower generation probabilities were found for non-shared clonotypes than for those shared by all four donors.

V was clipped by 4 bases and J by 6 bases, with 16 bases between them. CDR1 is SGHRS, CDR2 YFSETQ, per germline. This CDR3 contains 14 residues. The rearrangement links TRBV5-1 to TRBJ1-1; D may be TRBD1 (5 bases). Material: naive CD8+ T cells sorted from blood. The sequence came from a woman under 40 in good health. CDR3 protein: CASSGRGRVAEAFF. CDR3 DNA sequence: TGCGCCAGCAGCGGGAGGGGTAGAGTAGCTGAAGCTTTCTTT.